The 26 T cell receptor beta chains given below trace back to one sample, sequenced in a study of technical replicates of blood from a few donors. The method was immunoSEQ multiplex PCR; TCRdb's version includes in-frame clones alone and lacks a portion of them. The sample carries over 75,000 clones, around 97% recorded once. Sequencing used T cells isolated from PBMCs. These receptors were collected from a human donor in good health.

This clone was found once. This chain uses TRBV28 with TRBJ2-1, with a possible D match to TRBD2 (6 bases). Trimming cost V 2 bases and J 7 bases, with 12 bases left between them. Looked up from germline, CDR1 is MDHEN and CDR2 is SYDVKM. This CDR3 is built from 14 residues. In nucleotides, the CDR3 is TGTGCCAGCAGTTTAGTTCGGGGGAATAATGAGCAGTTCTTC. It yields the protein CASSLVRGNNEQFF.

The chain has TRBV23-1 and TRBJ1-1; D is possibly TRBD1 (5 bases). TRBV23-1 falls under the ORF class, with uncertain function. There are 15 residues in the CDR3. V was clipped by 10 bases and J by 2 bases, with 20 bases between them. The DNA for the CDR3 is TGCGCCATTCACATCAAGGGGCCTGGAAACACTGAAGCTTTCTTT. It yields the protein CAIHIKGPGNTEAFF.

This sequence joins TRBV9 and TRBJ2-1; 7 nucleotides match TRBD1. This CDR3 is 14 amino acids long. V shed 3 bases, J shed 3 bases, and the junction held 3 bases outside the gene matches. The germline V gene encodes CDR1 SGDLS and CDR2 YYNGEE. The CDR3 protein is CASSGRDSYNEQFF. As DNA, the CDR3 is TGTGCCAGCAGCGGCCGGGACAGCTACAATGAGCAGTTCTTC.

V gene TRBV6-6 combines with J gene TRBJ2-1; no reliable D call. Per germline, CDR1 MNHNY and CDR2 SVGAGI (reference sequence). Deletions cut 0 bases from V and 7 bases from J, with 13 bases between. The CDR3 covers 15 residues. The CDR3 sequence: CASSYSTETNNEQFF. CDR3 nucleotides: TGTGCCAGCAGTTACTCGACCGAAACTAATAATGAGCAGTTCTTC.

The chain carries TRBV6-1 and TRBJ2-7; TRBD2 matches at 8 bases. CDR3 length: 13 residues. V shed 8 bases, J shed 3 bases, and the junction held 6 bases outside the gene matches. The germline gives CDR1 MNHNS, CDR2 SASEGT. The CDR3, as DNA: TGTGCCAGCGCCAAGCGGGAGCACTACGAGCAGTACTTC. It yields the protein CASAKREHYEQYF.

The genes are TRBV4-1 and TRBJ2-3, with 7 positions matching TRBD1. CDR3 length equals 15 residues. In germline, CDR1 is MGHRA, CDR2 YSYEKL. V lost 4 bases, J lost 4 bases, and 8 bases stayed unmatched. The CDR3 reads CASSRRTGIADTQYF. CDR3 sequence (DNA): TGCGCCAGCAGCCGGCGGACAGGTATTGCAGATACGCAGTATTTT.

The chain joins TRBV2 to TRBJ2-5, with 10 bases identical to TRBD2. Looked up from germline, CDR1 is SNHLY and CDR2 is FYNNEI. With V trimmed by 5 bases and J by 2 bases, 11 bases remained unmatched. The CDR3 runs 17 residues. CDR3 region: CASSSTGTLAGQETQYF. CDR3 in DNA: TGTGCCAGCAGTTCAACGGGCACACTAGCGGGGCAAGAGACCCAGTACTTC.

The gene calls are TRBV4-3 and TRBJ2-1; 14 nucleotides match TRBD2. The CDR3 is made up of 16 amino acids. The germline V gene encodes CDR1 LGHNA and CDR2 YSLEER. V lost 4 bases to trimming and J lost 12 bases; unmatched junction nucleotides: 11. This chain's CDR3 is CASSPLGLAGALGQFF. The CDR3 nucleotides are TGCGCCAGCAGCCCCCTGGGACTAGCGGGAGCGTTGGGGCAGTTCTTC.

This rearrangement joins TRBV19 to TRBJ1-2; 9 positions agree with TRBD1. Per germline, CDR1 LNHDA and CDR2 SQIVND (reference sequence). Trimming took 10 bases from V and 8 from J; bases not matched to a gene: 11. This CDR3 comprises 13 residues. The CDR3 region is CATSRDREDGYTF. Here the CDR3 DNA reads TGTGCCACTTCCCGGGACAGGGAGGACGGCTACACCTTC.

J is TRBJ2-7 and V is TRBV5-1, with 7 bases aligning to TRBD2. CDR3 length: 14 residues. V lost 0 bases to trimming and J lost 3 bases; unmatched junction nucleotides: 3. Germline V CDR1 and CDR2: SGHRS, YFSETQ. The CDR3 loop is CASSLALANYEQYF. For the CDR3, the DNA is TGCGCCAGCAGCTTGGCACTAGCGAACTACGAGCAGTACTTC. Full variable domain (missing parts from reference TRBV5-1 and TRBJ2-7): KAGVTQTPRYLIKTRGQQVTLSCSPISGHRSVSWYQQTPGQGLQFLFEYFSETQRNKGNFPGRFSGRQFSNSRSEMNVSTLELGDSALYLCASSLALANYEQYFGPGTRLTVT.

This chain links TRBV19 with TRBJ2-3; 9 bases are shared with TRBD2. From germline, CDR1 is LNHDA and CDR2 SQIVND (reference sequence). V dropped 4 bases and J dropped 2; count of bases not matched to a gene: 10. The CDR3 sequence is 17 residues long. The CDR3 region is CASSTAGGPLYTDTQYF. DNA of the CDR3: TGTGCCAGTAGTACGGCGGGAGGGCCATTATACACAGATACGCAGTATTTT.

The chain links TRBV7-3 to TRBJ2-1; D perhaps matches TRBD2 (6 bases). Trimming cost V 5 bases and J 1 base, with 12 bases left between them. This CDR3 region has 15 residues. Per germline, CDR1 SGHTA and CDR2 FQGTGA. The CDR3 DNA is TGTGCCAGCAGCCCCGCAGCGGGTTCCTACAATGAGCAGTTCTTC. The encoded protein is CASSPAAGSYNEQFF.

This chain uses TRBV7-9 with TRBJ2-7; 9 nucleotides match TRBD1. The junction had 5 bases not matched to a gene; V was cut back by 5 bases and J by 3 bases. The germline V gene encodes CDR1 SEHNR and CDR2 FQNEAQ (reference sequence). There are 14 residues in the CDR3. The CDR3 reads CASSLGTGIYEQYF. In DNA, the CDR3 is TGTGCCAGCAGCCTAGGGACAGGGATCTACGAGCAGTACTTC.

The rearrangement links TRBV19 to TRBJ2-5; the D gene is possibly TRBD2 (6 bases). The germline V gene encodes CDR1 LNHDA and CDR2 SQIVND (reference sequence). V was trimmed by 7 bases and J by 1 base, leaving 10 bases between them. The CDR3 is 13 residues long. In nucleotides, the CDR3 is TGTGCCAGTAATGGGAGGACCCAAGAGACCCAGTACTTC. Its translation is CASNGRTQETQYF.

This chain connects TRBV18 to TRBJ2-7; the match to TRBD1 covers 7 bases. Germline V lookup: CDR1 KGHSH, CDR2 LQKENI. The CDR3 spans 15 residues. After removal of 4 bases from V and 3 bases from J, the junction contained 9 bases not matched to a gene. Here the CDR3 DNA reads TGTGCCAGCTCACTTTCCGGGGACAGCTACTACGAGCAGTACTTC. This codes for CASSLSGDSYYEQYF.

This clone was seen once. The chain is built from TRBV30 and TRBJ2-5; TRBD2 matches 8 bases. CDR1 is GTSNPN, CDR2 SVGIG, per germline (reference sequence). Losses at the gene ends were 7 bases for V and 2 bases for J; bases not matched to a gene: 9. This CDR3 contains 14 residues. The CDR3 is CASTTSGSQETQYF. As DNA, the CDR3 is TGTGCCTCCACAACTAGCGGATCACAAGAGACCCAGTACTTC.

This chain joins TRBV29-1 and TRBJ2-3; the match to TRBD1 covers 7 bases. CDR3 length: 16 residues. Germline-derived CDR1 and CDR2 are SQVTM and ANQGSEA. With V trimmed by 0 bases and J by 3 bases, 9 bases remained unmatched. CDR3 residues: CSVEDLTGSTTDTQYF. The CDR3 nucleotides read TGCAGCGTTGAAGATCTGACAGGGAGTACGACAGATACGCAGTATTTT.

The chain combines TRBV25-1 with TRBJ1-2, with D possibly being TRBD1 (6 bases). Germline CDR1 and CDR2: MGHDK and SYGVNS. This CDR3 is 14 amino acids long. Trimming cost V 1 base and J 4 bases, with 10 bases left between them. For the CDR3, the DNA is TGTGCCAGCAGTGAATCGGACAGTCTCTATGGCTACACCTTC. Its translation is CASSESDSLYGYTF.

The V call is TRBV29-1, the J call TRBJ1-1; D may be TRBD1 (6 bases). Germline V CDR1 and CDR2: SQVTM, ANQGSEA. V was trimmed by 7 bases and J by 3 bases, leaving 6 bases between them. The CDR3 sequence is 10 residues long. In nucleotides, the CDR3 is TGCAGCGAGGGGGACACTGAAGCTTTCTTT. Amino acid sequence: CSEGDTEAFF.

V gene TRBV7-6 combines with J gene TRBJ1-2; unclear D gene. Germline loops: CDR1 SGHVS, CDR2 FNYEAQ. This CDR3 spans 11 amino acids. The germline V and J ends were trimmed by 5 bases and 8 bases, with 9 bases remaining between them. The DNA of the CDR3 is TGTGCCAGCAGCCCCGGTTTCGGCTACACCTTC. It codes for CASSPGFGYTF.

The chain has TRBV5-4 and TRBJ2-1; 9 bases fit TRBD2. The CDR3 spans 14 residues. V lost 2 bases, J lost 6 bases, and 3 bases stayed unmatched. Germline CDR1 SGHNT, CDR2 YYREEE (reference sequence). CDR3 residues: CASSFAREGNEQFF. CDR3 in DNA: TGTGCCAGCAGCTTTGCGCGGGAGGGCAATGAGCAGTTCTTC.

This clone was detected once. V and J are TRBV6-5 and TRBJ1-2; D is possibly TRBD1 (5 bases). The CDR3 runs to 11 residues. CDR1 MNHEY and CDR2 SVGAGI come from the germline V gene. Trimming left V 6 bases short and J 11 bases short, with 13 bases between. Here the CDR3 reads CASSSYGGYTF. The DNA for the CDR3 is TGTGCCAGCAGCTCCTACGGGGGATACACCTTC.

The chain is built from TRBV11-2 and TRBJ2-7, with no clear D. V lost 0 bases and J 1 base, leaving 7 bases between the germline ends. Germline CDR1 and CDR2: SGHAT and FQNNGV. The length of the CDR3 is 14 residues. CDR3 in DNA: TGTGCCAGCAGCTTAGATCCCAGTTCCTACGAGCAGTACTTC. Its protein is CASSLDPSSYEQYF.

The chain joins TRBV28 to TRBJ2-3, with 8 bases fitting TRBD1. Germline loops: CDR1 MDHEN, CDR2 SYDVKM. This CDR3 comprises 17 residues. V gave up 5 bases and J gave up 4 bases; unmatched junction bases: 14. The CDR3 DNA reads TGTGCCAGCAGTGACCCGTGGACAGGGTTTTTTGCAGATACGCAGTATTTT. Translation gives CASSDPWTGFFADTQYF.

The rearrangement uses TRBV7-9 and TRBJ1-4; possibly TRBD1 for D (6 bases). In germline, CDR1 is SEHNR, CDR2 FQNEAQ (reference sequence). The germline V and J ends were trimmed by 3 bases and 8 bases, with 10 bases remaining between them. The CDR3 spans 13 residues. CDR3 residues: CASSFTGREKLFF. CDR3 DNA sequence: TGTGCCAGCAGCTTTACAGGGCGGGAAAAACTGTTTTTT.

The CDR3 loop reads CASSWTAVISNQPQHF. CDR3 DNA sequence: TGTGCCAGCAGTTGGACAGCAGTGATAAGCAATCAGCCCCAGCATTTT. The chain recombines TRBV28 with TRBJ1-5; TRBD1 might be the D (6 bases). Trimming pared 4 bases from V and 1 base from J, leaving 14 bases between. Germline V lookup: CDR1 MDHEN, CDR2 SYDVKM. The CDR3 consists of 16 residues.